The 18 T cell receptor beta chains given below trace back to one sample, sequenced in a study of blood T cell repertoires in COVID-19. TCRdb's table, derived via immunoSEQ multiplex PCR, lists solely in-frame clones and lacks some. In the table there are almost 70,000 clones, about 87% of which are singletons. Input material: peripheral blood. These TCRs come from a woman between 65 and 79 years old with acute or convalescent COVID-19.

The chain carries TRBV13 and TRBJ1-2; possible D gene TRBD1, 5 bases. CDR1 is PRHDT, CDR2 FYEKMQ, per germline (reference sequence). Trimming shortened V by 3 bases and J by 0 bases, and 11 bases separated the two germline ends. This CDR3 is built from 15 residues. The CDR3 nucleotides read TGTGCCAGCAGCTTCGGGACTGAAGCTAACTATGGCTACACCTTC. It yields the protein CASSFGTEANYGYTF.

The sample holds one count of this clone. This chain joins TRBV19 and TRBJ2-1; D unclear. The CDR3 consists of 14 residues. Trimming pared 5 bases from V and 2 bases from J, leaving 10 bases between. Germline V gene data show CDR1 as LNHDA and CDR2 as SQIVND (reference sequence). The CDR3 DNA reads as TGTGCCAGTAGTTGGCAGGCAACCTACAATGAGCAGTTCTTC. This codes for CASSWQATYNEQFF.

The rearrangement joins TRBV2 to TRBJ1-1; D gene uncertain. This CDR3 is 13 amino acids long. Germline V gene lookup returns CDR1 SNHLY and CDR2 FYNNEI. V lost 5 bases to trimming and J lost 4 bases, with 11 bases between them. CDR3 nucleotide sequence: TGTGCCAGCAGTTACGGGTCGGTCACTGAAGCTTTCTTT. This sequence encodes CASSYGSVTEAFF.

The chain has TRBV2 and TRBJ1-5, with D possibly matching TRBD1 (6 bases). The V end lost 4 bases, the J end lost 3 bases, and 16 bases lay between the germline ends. This CDR3 has 16 amino acids. CDR1 and CDR2 (germline): SNHLY, FYNNEI. CDR3 amino acids: CASSATGTPLNQPQHF. The CDR3 DNA reads TGTGCCAGCAGTGCCACCGGGACACCCCTCAATCAGCCCCAGCATTTT.

This clone has a single count. The chain combines TRBV5-1 with TRBJ2-5; TRBD1 agrees at 9 bases. CDR3 length: 18 residues. The V segment lost 4 bases and the J segment 4 bases; nucleotides outside the gene matches: 17. CDR1 and CDR2 (germline): SGHRS, YFSETQ. As DNA, the CDR3 is TGCGCCAGCAGCATCTGGACAGGGGACCAAATTGGGGGAGAGACCCAGTACTTC. Protein product: CASSIWTGDQIGGETQYF.

This clone occurred a few times. The V gene is TRBV15, the J gene TRBJ2-1; D is perhaps TRBD1 (6 bases). Germline V gene lookup returns CDR1 LNHNV and CDR2 YYDKDF (reference sequence). Trimming stripped 3 bases from V and 6 bases from J, with 9 bases between. CDR3 size: 13 residues. The CDR3 loop is CATSSQQGNEQFF. CDR3 nucleotide sequence: TGTGCCACCAGCAGCCAACAGGGCAATGAGCAGTTCTTC.

The chain is built from TRBV27 and TRBJ1-5, with TRBD1 matching over 11 bases. With V trimmed by 4 bases and J by 5 bases, 10 bases remained unmatched. The length of the CDR3 is 17 residues. Germline V gene data show CDR1 as MNHEY and CDR2 as SMNVEV (reference sequence). Written as DNA, the CDR3 is TGTGCCAGCAGTTCCTCTTTGGGACAGGGGGTAGATCAGCCCCAGCATTTT. It specifies CASSSSLGQGVDQPQHF.

This chain connects TRBV7-3 to TRBJ2-3; D is perhaps TRBD1 (6 bases). The CDR3 is 14 residues long. The V end lost 0 bases, the J end lost 6 bases, and 10 bases lay between the germline ends. Germline V CDR1 and CDR2: SGHTA, FQGTGA. For the CDR3, the DNA is TGTGCCAGCAGCTTAACTACAGGGAGCGATACGCAGTATTTT. Protein: CASSLTTGSDTQYF. Together with reference TRBV7-3 and TRBJ2-3, the CDR3 gives the full variable domain: GAGVSQTPSNKVTEKGKYVELRCDPISGHTALYWYRQSLGQGPEFLIYFQGTGAADDSGLPNDRFFAVRPEGSVSTLKIQRTERGDSAVYLCASSLTTGSDTQYFGPGTRLTVL.

In this sample, this clone turned up a few times. The chain joins TRBV15 to TRBJ1-5; 8 nucleotides line up with TRBD1. This CDR3 is built from 16 residues. The junction had 8 bases not matched to a gene; V was cut back by 0 bases and J by 7 bases. CDR1 LNHNV and CDR2 YYDKDF come from the germline V gene (reference sequence). As DNA, the CDR3 is TGTGCCACCAGCAGAGATTCAGGGGGCAGAGGACAGCCCCAGCATTTT. It translates to CATSRDSGGRGQPQHF.

This clone was detected a few times. V gene TRBV11-2 combines with J gene TRBJ2-1; D perhaps matches TRBD2 (5 bases). CDR3 size: 13 residues. Trimming pared 0 bases from V and 9 bases from J, leaving 9 bases between. Germline V lookup: CDR1 SGHAT, CDR2 FQNNGV. The CDR3 DNA is TGTGCCAGCAGCTTAGAATCTGGAGGTGAGCAGTTCTTC. It encodes CASSLESGGEQFF.

This chain uses TRBV5-1 with TRBJ1-1; possible D gene TRBD1, 5 bases. The V gene lost 0 bases and the J gene lost 5 bases, with 17 bases spanning the gap. CDR3 length: 16 amino acids. Germline CDR1 and CDR2: SGHRS and YFSETQ. The CDR3, as DNA: TGCGCCAGCAGCTTGGCCGTTAGGGGTGGGCTTACTGAAGCTTTCTTT. The encoded protein is CASSLAVRGGLTEAFF.

This clone was picked up a small number of times. J is TRBJ1-5 and V is TRBV30; 9 nucleotides agree with TRBD1. The CDR3 has 14 residues. The germline V gene encodes CDR1 GTSNPN and CDR2 SVGIG (reference sequence). The J segment lost 7 bases and the V segment lost 3 bases, leaving 7 bases of the junction unmatched. The CDR3 is CAWSAGQGNQPQHF. The DNA for the CDR3 is TGTGCCTGGAGCGCCGGACAGGGGAACCAGCCCCAGCATTTT. The full variable domain, its missing parts supplied by reference TRBV30 and TRBJ1-5, is SQTIHQWPATLVQPVGSPLSLECTVEGTSNPNLYWYRQAAGRGLQLLFYSVGIGQISSEVPQNLSASRPQDRQFILSSKKLLLSDSGFYLCAWSAGQGNQPQHFGDGTRLSIL.

V usage is TRBV28 and J usage is TRBJ1-2, with D maybe TRBD1 (5 bases). The CDR3 is 13 amino acids. V lost 8 bases, J lost 2 bases, and 12 bases lay in between. Germline CDR1 reads MDHEN; CDR2 reads SYDVKM. The CDR3 sequence: CASAAGGNYGYTF. The CDR3 DNA sequence: TGTGCCAGCGCCGCCGGGGGGAACTATGGCTACACCTTC.

This chain joins TRBV24-1 and TRBJ2-2, with 8 bases that match TRBD1. Losses at the gene ends were 9 bases for V and 4 bases for J; bases not matched to a gene: 6. This CDR3 has 14 residues. The germline gives CDR1 KGHDR, CDR2 SFDVKD. For the CDR3, the DNA is TGTGCCACCCGAAGTACAGGGGGCACCGGGGAGCTGTTTTTT. Amino acid sequence: CATRSTGGTGELFF.

This sequence joins TRBV6-6 and TRBJ1-2; no firm D call. Trimming removed 0 bases from V and 10 bases from J, with 9 bases in between. In germline, CDR1 is MNHNY, CDR2 SVGAGI (reference sequence). The CDR3 sequence is 12 residues long. CDR3 sequence: CASSYSAGSYTF. CDR3 in DNA: TGTGCCAGCAGTTACTCGGCAGGCTCCTACACCTTC.

The chain joins TRBV19 to TRBJ2-1; TRBD2 matches at 10 bases. With V trimmed by 4 bases and J by 3 bases, 6 bases remained unmatched. CDR3 length equals 16 residues. Germline V gene data show CDR1 as LNHDA and CDR2 as SQIVND (reference sequence). CDR3 sequence (DNA): TGTGCCAGTAGTAAGGGAGCGGGAGGGCGCTACAATGAGCAGTTCTTC. Translated, it gives CASSKGAGGRYNEQFF.

This rearrangement joins TRBV5-1 to TRBJ2-7; 12 bases are a match to TRBD2. Germline assignment: CDR1 SGHRS and CDR2 YFSETQ. The trim removed 3 bases at V and 2 bases at J, leaving 3 bases unmatched. CDR3 size: 15 residues. CDR3 protein: CASSSLAGGTYEQYF. In DNA form, the CDR3 reads TGCGCCAGCAGCTCCCTAGCGGGAGGGACCTACGAGCAGTACTTC.

The gene calls are TRBV29-1 and TRBJ1-5; the D gene is possibly TRBD1 (6 bases). V dropped 4 bases and J dropped 4 bases, with 14 bases sitting between them. The CDR3 extends over 14 amino acids. Per germline, CDR1 SQVTM and CDR2 ANQGSEA. This chain's CDR3 is CSVGTGSRNQPQHF. CDR3 coding DNA: TGCAGCGTTGGCACAGGGTCTAGGAATCAGCCCCAGCATTTT.